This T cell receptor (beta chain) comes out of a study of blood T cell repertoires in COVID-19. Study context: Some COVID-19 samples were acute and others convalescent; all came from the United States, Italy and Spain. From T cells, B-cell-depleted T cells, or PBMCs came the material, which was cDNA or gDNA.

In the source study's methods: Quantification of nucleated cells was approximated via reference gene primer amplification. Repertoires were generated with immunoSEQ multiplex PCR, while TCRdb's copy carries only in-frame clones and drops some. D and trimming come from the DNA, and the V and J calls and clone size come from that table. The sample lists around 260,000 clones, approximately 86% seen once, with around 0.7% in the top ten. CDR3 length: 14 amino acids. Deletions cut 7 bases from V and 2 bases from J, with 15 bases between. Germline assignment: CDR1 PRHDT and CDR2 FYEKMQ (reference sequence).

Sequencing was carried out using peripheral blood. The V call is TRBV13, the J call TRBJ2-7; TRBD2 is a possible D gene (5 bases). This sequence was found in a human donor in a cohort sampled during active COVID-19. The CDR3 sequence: CASMGRTPPYEQYF. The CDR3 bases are TGTGCCAGCATGGGCAGGACTCCTCCCTACGAGCAGTACTTC. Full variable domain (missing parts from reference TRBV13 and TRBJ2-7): AAGVIQSPRHLIKEKRETATLKCYPIPRHDTVYWYQQGPGQDPQFLISFYEKMQSDKGSIPDRFSAQQFSDYHSELNMSSLELGDSALYFCASMGRTPPYEQYFGPGTRLTVT.